This T cell receptor (beta chain) was identified in a study of T cell repertoires in cytomegalovirus infection (dated by TCRdb to about 2019). As for the study more broadly: Recently identified HLA-C-restricted CMV epitopes, whose presentation resists viral immunomodulation, were targeted by peptide stimulations together with well-studied HLA-B-restricted epitopes. Donor HLA type was relevant to the analysis, as public TCR beta signatures indicated carriage of CMV infection together with the matching HLA type. Study-wide conclusions, independent of this receptor: In the ex vivo response, HLA-C-restricted CMV-specific TCR beta clonotypes were dominant, and in two of eight donors the single most frequent clonotype came from this HLA-C-restricted group. In both this cohort and an independent cohort of over 350 donors, the cumulative frequency of public TCR beta family members distinguished carriers of CMV infection plus the relevant HLA type.

From the cysteine through the phenylalanine, the CDR3 covers 14 amino acids. Only the CDR3 region is kept as DNA, spanning 42 bases read in frame from base 1. V was cut back by 8 bases and J by 0 bases, leaving a gap of 11 bases between them. From a lookup of the germline V gene, CDR1 and CDR2 are SGHTA and FQGNSA. Sequenced on an Illumina HiSeq 1500. The raw public data were reprocessed by TCRdb itself: fastp quality trimming at Q25, MiXCR clonotype calling, in-frame beta chains only. CDR3 protein sequences are deduplicated, and each keeps its most common genes and DNA. Within this sample are 450,000 to 600,000 distinct CDR3 sequences, with around 30% of them counted one time only. The leading ten clones occupy 17% of the sample. Sample treatment or condition, as interpreted from the label and publication: in vitro stimulation with specific CMV peptide epitopes to enrich CMV-specific T cells. A remark on this clonotype: Its recognized antigen is unknown. Nothing much larger sits one base from this clone, and base qualities are not available.

Here the sequenced sample was cultured PBMCs, taken from culture after CMV antigen stimulation. The rearrangement joined TRBV7-2 to TRBJ2-1; possibly the D gene is TRBD2, per 6 matching bases. The clonotype originates from a human donor in good health (CMV status not recorded). Some clones in this sample may be carry-over from other donors' samples. The CDR3 corresponds to CASHGGSSYNEQFF. In nucleotides, the sequence is TGTGCCAGCCATGGAGGGAGCTCCTACAATGAGCAGTTCTTC.